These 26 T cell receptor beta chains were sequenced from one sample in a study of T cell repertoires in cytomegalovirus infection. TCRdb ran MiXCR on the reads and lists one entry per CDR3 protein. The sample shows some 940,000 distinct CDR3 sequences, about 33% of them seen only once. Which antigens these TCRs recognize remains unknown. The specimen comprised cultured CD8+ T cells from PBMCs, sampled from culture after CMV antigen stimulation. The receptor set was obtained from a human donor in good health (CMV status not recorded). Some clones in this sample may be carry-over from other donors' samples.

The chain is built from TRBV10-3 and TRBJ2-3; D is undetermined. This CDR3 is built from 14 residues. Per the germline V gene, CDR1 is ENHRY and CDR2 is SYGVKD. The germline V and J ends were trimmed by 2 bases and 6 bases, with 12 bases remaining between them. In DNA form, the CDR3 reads TGTGCCATCAGTGAGCCAGATGCCCCGGATACGCAGTATTTT. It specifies CAISEPDAPDTQYF.

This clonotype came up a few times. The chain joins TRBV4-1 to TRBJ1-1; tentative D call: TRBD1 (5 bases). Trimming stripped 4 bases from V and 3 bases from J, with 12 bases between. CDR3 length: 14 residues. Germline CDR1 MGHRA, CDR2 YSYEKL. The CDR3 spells CASSPGLGDTEAFF. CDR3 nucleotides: TGCGCCAGCAGCCCGGGGCTAGGGGACACTGAAGCTTTCTTT.

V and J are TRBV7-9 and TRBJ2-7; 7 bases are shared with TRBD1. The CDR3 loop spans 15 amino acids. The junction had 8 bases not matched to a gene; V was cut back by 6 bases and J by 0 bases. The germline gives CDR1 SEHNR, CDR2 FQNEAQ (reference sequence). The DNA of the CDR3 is TGTGCCAGCAGTCTACAGGGGCAGAGCTCCTACGAGCAGTACGTC. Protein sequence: CASSLQGQSSYEQYV.

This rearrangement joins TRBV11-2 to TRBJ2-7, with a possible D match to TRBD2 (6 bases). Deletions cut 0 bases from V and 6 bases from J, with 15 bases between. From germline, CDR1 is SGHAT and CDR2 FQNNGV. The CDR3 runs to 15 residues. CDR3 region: CASSLDLGTVPEQYF. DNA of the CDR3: TGTGCCAGCAGCTTAGATCTTGGGACTGTCCCCGAGCAGTACTTC.

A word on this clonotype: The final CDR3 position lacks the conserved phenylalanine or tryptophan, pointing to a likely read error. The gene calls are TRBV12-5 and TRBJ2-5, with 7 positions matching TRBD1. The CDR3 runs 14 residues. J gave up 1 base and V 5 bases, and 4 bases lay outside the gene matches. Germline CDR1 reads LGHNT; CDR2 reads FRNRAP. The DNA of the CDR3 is TGTGCTAGTGGTGTGACAGGGCTCCAAGAGACCCAGTACGTC. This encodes CASGVTGLQETQYV.

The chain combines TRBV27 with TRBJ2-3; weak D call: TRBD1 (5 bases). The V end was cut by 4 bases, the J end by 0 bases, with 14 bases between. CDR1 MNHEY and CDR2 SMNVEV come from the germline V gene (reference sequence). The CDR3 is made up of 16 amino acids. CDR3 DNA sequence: TGTGCCAGCAGTTCTATTTGGGGCGCAAGCACAGATACGCAGTATTTT. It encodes CASSSIWGASTDTQYF.

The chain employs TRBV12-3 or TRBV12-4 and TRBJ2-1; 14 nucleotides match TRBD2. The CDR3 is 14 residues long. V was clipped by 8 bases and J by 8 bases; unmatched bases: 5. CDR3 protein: CASAETSGRDEQFF. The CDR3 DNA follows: TGTGCCAGCGCCGAGACTAGCGGGAGGGATGAGCAGTTCTTC.

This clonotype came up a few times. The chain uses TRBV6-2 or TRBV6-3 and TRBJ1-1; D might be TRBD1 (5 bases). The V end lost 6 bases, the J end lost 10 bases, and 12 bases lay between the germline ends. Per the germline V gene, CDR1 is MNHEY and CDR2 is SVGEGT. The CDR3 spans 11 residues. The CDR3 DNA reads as TGTGCCAGCAGCCTCGGGGCAGGAGCTTTCTTT. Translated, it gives CASSLGAGAFF.

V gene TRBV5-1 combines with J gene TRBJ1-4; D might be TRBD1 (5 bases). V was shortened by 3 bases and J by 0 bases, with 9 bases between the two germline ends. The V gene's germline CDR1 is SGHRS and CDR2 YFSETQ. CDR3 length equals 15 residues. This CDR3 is CASSSWGSTNEKLFF. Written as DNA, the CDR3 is TGCGCCAGCAGCTCATGGGGGTCAACTAATGAAAAACTGTTTTTT.

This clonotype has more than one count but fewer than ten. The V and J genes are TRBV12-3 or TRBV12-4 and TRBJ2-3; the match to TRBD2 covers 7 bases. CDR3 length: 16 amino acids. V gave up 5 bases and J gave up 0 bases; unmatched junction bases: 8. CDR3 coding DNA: TGTGCCAGCAGTACCCCGACTAGCCCTAGCACAGATACGCAGTATTTT. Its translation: CASSTPTSPSTDTQYF.

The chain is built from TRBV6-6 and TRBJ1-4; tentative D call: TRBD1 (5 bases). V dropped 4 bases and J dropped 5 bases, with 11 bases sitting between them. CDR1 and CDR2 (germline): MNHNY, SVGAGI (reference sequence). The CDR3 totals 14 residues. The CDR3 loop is CASSSTEVNEKLFF. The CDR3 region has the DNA TGTGCCAGCAGTTCGACAGAAGTAAATGAAAAACTGTTTTTT.

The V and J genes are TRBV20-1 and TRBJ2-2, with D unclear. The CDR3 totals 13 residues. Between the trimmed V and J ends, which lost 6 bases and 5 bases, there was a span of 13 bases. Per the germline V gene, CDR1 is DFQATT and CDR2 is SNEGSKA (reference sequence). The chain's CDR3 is CSAEPFQTGELFF. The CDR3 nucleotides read TGCAGTGCCGAACCCTTCCAGACCGGGGAGCTGTTTTTT.

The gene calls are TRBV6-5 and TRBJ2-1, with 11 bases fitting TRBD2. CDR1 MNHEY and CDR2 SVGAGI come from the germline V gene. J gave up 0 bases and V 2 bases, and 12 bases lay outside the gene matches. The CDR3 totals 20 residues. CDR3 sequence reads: CASSYQRVAGGRLSYNEQFF. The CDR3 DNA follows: TGTGCCAGCAGTTACCAACGGGTAGCGGGGGGGCGTCTCTCCTACAATGAGCAGTTCTTC.

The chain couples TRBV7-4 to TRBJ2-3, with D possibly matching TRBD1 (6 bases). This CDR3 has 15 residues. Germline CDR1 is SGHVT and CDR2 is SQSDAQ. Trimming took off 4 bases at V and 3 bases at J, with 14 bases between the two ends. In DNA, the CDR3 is TGTGCCAGCAGCTCACAGGGTTGGATTACAGATACGCAGTATTTT. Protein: CASSSQGWITDTQYF.

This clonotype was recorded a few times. The CDR3 loop reads CASTSGRRPYF. For the CDR3, the DNA is TGTGCCAGCACCTCGGGACGGAGGCCATATTTT. V is TRBV6-6 and J is TRBJ1-3; tentatively, D is TRBD1 (5 bases). This CDR3 has 11 amino acids. The V end was cut by 7 bases, the J end by 15 bases, with 16 bases between. Germline CDR1 and CDR2: MNHNY and SVGAGI (reference sequence).

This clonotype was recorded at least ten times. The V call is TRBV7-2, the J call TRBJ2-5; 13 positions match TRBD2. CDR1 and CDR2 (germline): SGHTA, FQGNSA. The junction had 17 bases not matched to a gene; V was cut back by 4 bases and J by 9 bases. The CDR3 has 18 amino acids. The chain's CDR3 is CASSSAPGTSGVALSQYF. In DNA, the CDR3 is TGTGCCAGCAGCTCCGCACCCGGGACTAGCGGGGTGGCGTTGTCCCAGTACTTC.

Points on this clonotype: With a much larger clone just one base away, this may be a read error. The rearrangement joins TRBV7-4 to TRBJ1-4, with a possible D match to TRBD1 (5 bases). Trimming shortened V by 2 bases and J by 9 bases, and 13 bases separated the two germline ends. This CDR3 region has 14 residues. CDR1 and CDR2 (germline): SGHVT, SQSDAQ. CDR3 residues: CASSLLTGNKKLFF. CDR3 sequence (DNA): TGTGCCAGCAGCTTATTAACAGGAAATAAAAAACTGTTTTTT.

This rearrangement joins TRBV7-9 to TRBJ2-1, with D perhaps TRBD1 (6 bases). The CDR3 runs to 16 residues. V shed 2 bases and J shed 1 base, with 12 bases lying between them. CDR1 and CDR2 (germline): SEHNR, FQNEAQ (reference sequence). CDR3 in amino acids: CASSLSGTRSYNEQFF. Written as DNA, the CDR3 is TGTGCCAGCAGCTTAAGTGGGACAAGGTCCTACAATGAGCAGTTCTTC.

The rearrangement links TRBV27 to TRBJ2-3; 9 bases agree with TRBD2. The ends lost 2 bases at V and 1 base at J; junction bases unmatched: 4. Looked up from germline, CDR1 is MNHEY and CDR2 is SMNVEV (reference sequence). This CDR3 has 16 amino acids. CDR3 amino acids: CASSLGRGGRTDTQYF. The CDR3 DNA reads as TGTGCCAGCAGTTTAGGGCGGGGGGGTCGCACAGATACGCAGTATTTT.

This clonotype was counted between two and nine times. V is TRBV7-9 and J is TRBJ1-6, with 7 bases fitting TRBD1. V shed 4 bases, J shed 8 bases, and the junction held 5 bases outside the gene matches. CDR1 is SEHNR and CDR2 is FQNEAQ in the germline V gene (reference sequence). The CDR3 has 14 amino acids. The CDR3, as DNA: TGTGCCAGCAGCTCGACAGGGAGTTATTCACCCCTCCACTTT. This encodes CASSSTGSYSPLHF.

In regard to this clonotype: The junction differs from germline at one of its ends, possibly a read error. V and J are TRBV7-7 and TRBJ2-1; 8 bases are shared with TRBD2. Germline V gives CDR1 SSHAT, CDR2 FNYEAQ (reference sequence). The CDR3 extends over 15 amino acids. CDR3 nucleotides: TGTGCTAGCAGCTTGATCACTAGCGGAAGGGATGAGCAGTTCTTC. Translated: CASSLITSGRDEQFF.

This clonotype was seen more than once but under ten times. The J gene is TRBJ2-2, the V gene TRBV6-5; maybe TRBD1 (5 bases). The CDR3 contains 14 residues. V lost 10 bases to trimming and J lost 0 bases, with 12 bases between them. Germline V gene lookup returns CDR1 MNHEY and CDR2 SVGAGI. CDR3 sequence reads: CATRQLTNTGELFF. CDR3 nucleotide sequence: TGTGCCACCCGACAGCTGACGAACACCGGGGAGCTGTTTTTT.

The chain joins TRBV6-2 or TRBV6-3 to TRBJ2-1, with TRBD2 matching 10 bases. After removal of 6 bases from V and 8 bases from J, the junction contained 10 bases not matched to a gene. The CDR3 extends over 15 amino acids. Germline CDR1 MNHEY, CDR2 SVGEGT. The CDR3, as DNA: TGTGCCAGCAGGAGCGGGGGGGCTTTAACGGATGAGCAGTTCTTC. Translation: CASRSGGALTDEQFF.

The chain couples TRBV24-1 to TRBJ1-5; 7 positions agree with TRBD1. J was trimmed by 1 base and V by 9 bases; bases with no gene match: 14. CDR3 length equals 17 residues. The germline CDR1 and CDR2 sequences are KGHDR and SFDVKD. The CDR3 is CATSKPQGGGSNQPQHF. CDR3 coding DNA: TGTGCCACCTCAAAGCCGCAGGGGGGGGGAAGCAATCAGCCCCAGCATTTT.

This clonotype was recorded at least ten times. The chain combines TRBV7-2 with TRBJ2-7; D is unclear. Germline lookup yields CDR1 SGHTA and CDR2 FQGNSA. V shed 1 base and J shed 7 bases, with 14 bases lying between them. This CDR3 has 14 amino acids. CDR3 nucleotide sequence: TGTGCCAGCAGCTTAGAGCCCTGGGCCGGGGAGCAGTACGTC. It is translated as CASSLEPWAGEQYV.

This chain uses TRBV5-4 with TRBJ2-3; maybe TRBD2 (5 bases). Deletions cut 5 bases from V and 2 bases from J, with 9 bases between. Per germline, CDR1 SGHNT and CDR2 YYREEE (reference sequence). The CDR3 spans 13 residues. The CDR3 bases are TGTGCCAGCAGGGAGGTGGTCACAGATACGCAGTATTTT. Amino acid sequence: CASREVVTDTQYF.